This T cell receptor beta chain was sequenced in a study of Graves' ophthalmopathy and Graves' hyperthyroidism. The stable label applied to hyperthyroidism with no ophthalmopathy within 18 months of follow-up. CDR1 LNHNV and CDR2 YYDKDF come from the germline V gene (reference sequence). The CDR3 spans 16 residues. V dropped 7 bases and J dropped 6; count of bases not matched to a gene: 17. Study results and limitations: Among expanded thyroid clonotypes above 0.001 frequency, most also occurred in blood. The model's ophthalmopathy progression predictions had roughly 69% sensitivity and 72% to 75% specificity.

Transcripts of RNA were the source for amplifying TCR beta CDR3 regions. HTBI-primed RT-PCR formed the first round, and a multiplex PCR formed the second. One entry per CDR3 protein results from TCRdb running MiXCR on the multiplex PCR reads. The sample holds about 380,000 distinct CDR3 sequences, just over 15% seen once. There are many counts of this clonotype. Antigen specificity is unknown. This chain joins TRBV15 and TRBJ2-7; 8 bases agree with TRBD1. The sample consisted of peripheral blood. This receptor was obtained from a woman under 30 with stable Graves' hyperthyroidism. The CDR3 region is CATNLEGGTGAGEQYF. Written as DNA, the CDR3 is TGTGCCACCAACCTAGAAGGTGGGACAGGAGCGGGCGAGCAGTACTTC.